This T cell receptor beta chain derives from a study of blood T cell repertoires in COVID-19. CDR3 size: 14 residues. Per germline, CDR1 MNHEY and CDR2 SVGAGI. Trimming cost V 6 bases and J 7 bases; bases outside gene matches: 11. Libraries were prepared by immunoSEQ multiplex PCR; TCRdb keeps only in-frame clonotypes and omits some of them. The table has around 120,000 clones, roughly 90% seen once. This receptor was obtained from a woman aged 55-70 years with COVID-19, enrolled during active disease. The rearrangement uses TRBV6-5 and TRBJ2-5; 7 bases fit TRBD1. Sequenced sample: peripheral blood. The CDR3 region is CASSLLGTVVTQYF. CDR3 DNA: TGTGCCAGCAGCCTACTTGGGACAGTGGTGACCCAGTACTTC.